This record covers a single T cell receptor beta chain. This clone was seen once. There is no known antigen for this receptor. Base qualities were left out, and no much larger clone turns up one base away. At one collaborating source in Seattle, patients were enrolled during active infection and were followed longitudinally through the course of disease. The collaborating institutions used their own protocols to collect whole blood in K2EDTA tubes. Collaborator samples were shipped for TCRbeta analysis as frozen whole blood, isolated PBMCs, or DNA extracted from either sample type. These data come from a study of blood T cell repertoires in COVID-19 (dated by TCRdb to about 2020). Background for the entire study: Samples from collaborators originated in the United States, Italy and Spain and spanned both the acute and convalescent phases of COVID-19. The prospective study material was composed of cDNA or gDNA derived from T cells, B-cell-depleted T cells, or PBMCs. Subjects who had been exposed to COVID-19, were actively infected with it, or had recovered from it provided the deeply sampled blood TCRbeta repertoires that made up the dataset. The repertoires were released in a freely available public database meant as a resource for research on the immune response to SARS-CoV-2. The samples were drawn from two sources: the first 160 participants of the ongoing ImmuneRACE study, and 1,254 subjects contributed by 6 global collaborators. A de-identified subject ID, COVID-19 status, age in years and sex were almost always included in the sample metadata. Where available, HLA class I and class II types were taken from metadata supplied by the sample provider and were not determined by assay-based typing. Points the paper makes about the study in general: Clinical and demographic metadata were provided uncurated, with the amount varying by source and participant.

The germline V gene encodes CDR1 SEHNR and CDR2 FQNEAQ (reference sequence). For this chain, trimming is 4 bases at the V end and 7 bases at the J end, and the number of junction bases without a gene match is 6. The CDR3 covers 14 residues, taking in both the cysteine and the phenylalanine. The read is trimmed to its CDR3 DNA, 42 bases read in frame from base 1. TCRbeta CDR3 regions were amplified from genomic DNA by means of the immunoSEQ Assay, a bias-controlled multiplex PCR. The paper's data handling went like this. Nucleated cell counts per sample were estimated from amplification of reference gene primers within the assay. To quantify the absolute abundance of each unique TCRbeta CDR3 rearrangement, sequence reads were collapsed and filtered. For each sample, productive Simpson clonality was calculated by taking the square root of Simpson's diversity index across productive rearrangements. TCRdb carries this immuneACCESS record with in-frame sequences only. Its versions omit some clonotypes, under half of them owing to an unresolved V gene in the studies checked, with the rest unexplained. V, J and clone size derive from that table, while D and trimming were established from the DNA sequence. The sample profile shows about 370,000 clones; around 92% of them were found once. The ten most abundant clones make up less than 3.5% of the sample.

The rearranged chain carries TRBV7-9 and TRBJ1-2, with TRBD1 identical over 10 junction bases. The receptor's source is a woman in her twenties or thirties with COVID-19, enrolled during active disease. Input material: peripheral blood. The DNA sequence reads TGTGCCAGCAGCTCTACGACAGGGGGCGGTGGCTACACCTTC. Its translation is CASSSTTGGGGYTF.